The 16 T cell receptor beta chains given below trace back to one sample, sequenced in a study of blood T cell repertoires in COVID-19 (dated by TCRdb to about 2020). Libraries were made using the immunoSEQ multiplex PCR assay. Sourced from immuneACCESS, this table was stored by TCRdb with only in-frame sequences that have V and J called. A share of the clones is absent; for the studies checked, an unresolved V gene accounts for under half, and the remainder has no known explanation. The sample contains hundreds of thousands of clones, around 90% of them found a single time. The ten largest clones represent just over 7% of the sample. The source material was peripheral blood. The receptors come from a man in his 60s who had recovered from COVID-19.

The V gene is TRBV5-1, the J gene TRBJ2-5; TRBD2 matches 14 bases. The CDR3 sequence is 16 residues long. Germline-derived CDR1 and CDR2 are SGHRS and YFSETQ. V lost 0 bases, J lost 5 bases, and 3 bases stayed unmatched. The CDR3 sequence: CASSLGTSGGPETQYF. Here the CDR3 DNA reads TGCGCCAGCAGCTTGGGGACTAGCGGGGGGCCTGAGACCCAGTACTTC. Complete variable domain (other parts from reference TRBV5-1 and TRBJ2-5): KAGVTQTPRYLIKTRGQQVTLSCSPISGHRSVSWYQQTPGQGLQFLFEYFSETQRNKGNFPGRFSGRQFSNSRSEMNVSTLELGDSALYLCASSLGTSGGPETQYFGPGTRLLVL.

The chain carries TRBV28 and TRBJ2-3; 10 positions agree with TRBD1. The junction had 6 bases not matched to a gene; V was cut back by 6 bases and J by 3 bases. The CDR3 has 15 amino acids. From germline, CDR1 is MDHEN and CDR2 SYDVKM. CDR3 bases: TGTGCCAGCAGGGGGGGACAGGGGTCAACAGATACGCAGTATTTT. It yields the protein CASRGGQGSTDTQYF.

The V and J genes are TRBV30 and TRBJ2-3; 11 positions agree with TRBD1. V lost 2 bases to trimming and J lost 2 bases; unmatched junction nucleotides: 3. Germline CDR1 reads GTSNPN; CDR2 reads SVGIG (reference sequence). CDR3 size: 15 residues. The CDR3 nucleotides are TGTGCCTGGAGTCGGACAGGGGGCACCACAGATACGCAGTATTTT. It translates to CAWSRTGGTTDTQYF. Full variable domain (missing parts from reference TRBV30 and TRBJ2-3): SQTIHQWPATLVQPVGSPLSLECTVEGTSNPNLYWYRQAAGRGLQLLFYSVGIGQISSEVPQNLSASRPQDRQFILSSKKLLLSDSGFYLCAWSRTGGTTDTQYFGPGTRLTVL.

The rearrangement uses TRBV4-1 and TRBJ2-4, with D tentatively TRBD2 (5 bases). Trimming took off 2 bases at V and 7 bases at J, with 18 bases between the two ends. The CDR3 consists of 16 residues. Germline CDR1 is MGHRA and CDR2 is YSYEKL. CDR3: CASSQSVVLGSNIQYF. The CDR3 coding sequence is TGCGCCAGCAGCCAATCTGTCGTGTTGGGGAGCAACATTCAGTACTTC.

The chain recombines TRBV10-2 with TRBJ1-5, with D possibly being TRBD1 (5 bases). The CDR3 consists of 16 residues. The germline V and J ends were trimmed by 0 bases and 1 base, with 10 bases remaining between them. Germline V gives CDR1 WSHSY, CDR2 SAAADI. The CDR3 nucleotides read TGCGCCAGCAGTGAGTCCGGGCAGGGAAGCAATCAGCCCCAGCATTTT. It yields the protein CASSESGQGSNQPQHF.

CDR3 region: CASSLGIGVYGYTF. The CDR3 bases are TGTGCCAGCAGCTTAGGAATCGGGGTTTATGGCTACACCTTC. The chain carries TRBV13 and TRBJ1-2; D unclear. Germline assignment: CDR1 PRHDT and CDR2 FYEKMQ (reference sequence). Trimming cost V 0 bases and J 5 bases, with 10 bases left between them. This CDR3 contains 14 residues.

J is TRBJ1-4 and V is TRBV15, with D tentatively TRBD1 (5 bases). The CDR3 covers 15 residues. Germline V gives CDR1 LNHNV, CDR2 YYDKDF (reference sequence). Trimming shortened V by 0 bases and J by 7 bases, and 12 bases separated the two germline ends. The CDR3 nucleotides are TGTGCCACCAGCAGAGATTCGCGGGGCTTTGAAAAACTGTTTTTT. This gives the protein CATSRDSRGFEKLFF.

Concerning this clone: Different DNA sequences within this sample yield the same CDR3. The CDR3 DNA sequence: TGTGCCAGTAGTATACGGACAGGGGGTACAGATACGCAGTATTTT. Protein product: CASSIRTGGTDTQYF. The chain combines TRBV19 with TRBJ2-3; 10 bases match TRBD1. This CDR3 comprises 15 residues. CDR1 LNHDA and CDR2 SQIVND come from the germline V gene (reference sequence). After removal of 2 bases from V and 3 bases from J, the junction contained 2 bases not matched to a gene. Full variable domain (remainder filled in from reference TRBV19 and TRBJ2-3): DGGITQSPKYLFRKEGQNVTLSCEQNLNHDAMYWYRQDPGQGLRLIYYSQIVNDFQKGDIAEGYSVSREKKESFPLTVTSAQKNPTAFYLCASSIRTGGTDTQYFGPGTRLTVL.

This clone was found once. V is TRBV5-1 and J is TRBJ1-3, with D uncertain. The ends were cut back, 0 bases at V and 0 bases at J, with 10 bases in the middle. Germline-derived CDR1 and CDR2 are SGHRS and YFSETQ. The CDR3 is 16 amino acids. The CDR3 region has the DNA TGCGCCAGCAGCTTGGGAGCGGGGATCTCTGGAAACACCATATATTTT. As protein: CASSLGAGISGNTIYF.

This clone was detected only a few times. The chain has TRBV7-9 and TRBJ2-3; tentatively, D is TRBD1 (6 bases). The CDR3 length is 13 residues. V lost 5 bases, J lost 10 bases, and 16 bases lay in between. Germline assignment: CDR1 SEHNR and CDR2 FQNEAQ (reference sequence). The CDR3 reads CASSPAPRGSQYF. CDR3 coding DNA: TGTGCCAGCAGCCCGGCCCCTAGGGGGTCGCAGTATTTT.

This clone was picked up a small number of times. The chain recombines TRBV30 with TRBJ2-7; D gene ambiguous. The CDR3 is 14 residues long. V was shortened by 3 bases and J by 1 base, with 13 bases between the two germline ends. Germline V gives CDR1 GTSNPN, CDR2 SVGIG (reference sequence). The CDR3 DNA reads TGTGCCTGGAGGGAGCCCTGGCCATCCTACGAGCAGTACTTC. It is translated as CAWREPWPSYEQYF.

This clone was detected only a few times. The chain recombines TRBV5-8 with TRBJ1-6; D is unclear. CDR1 is SGHTS, CDR2 YDEGEE, per germline. V was shortened by 4 bases and J by 7 bases, with 9 bases between the two germline ends. CDR3 size: 13 residues. Here the CDR3 reads CASSRLRNSPLHF. In DNA, the CDR3 is TGTGCCAGCAGCCGTTTGCGGAATTCACCCCTCCACTTT.

The rearrangement uses TRBV24-1 and TRBJ2-5, with 7 bases identical to TRBD2. The CDR3 consists of 13 residues. V trimming: 4 bases; J trimming: 5 bases; junction bases outside the gene matches: 3. Germline V gene lookup returns CDR1 KGHDR and CDR2 SFDVKD. The CDR3: CATSDGGKETQYF. For the CDR3, the DNA is TGTGCCACCAGTGACGGGGGGAAGGAGACCCAGTACTTC.

This clone was observed a handful of times. This chain joins TRBV5-1 and TRBJ2-2, with D tentatively TRBD2 (6 bases). The germline V gene encodes CDR1 SGHRS and CDR2 YFSETQ. The CDR3 spans 17 residues. V lost 0 bases, J lost 0 bases, and 12 bases lay in between. In DNA, the CDR3 is TGCGCCAGCAGCTTGGGCCGGGCGGGAACGAACACCGGGGAGCTGTTTTTT. Translating gives CASSLGRAGTNTGELFF.

As DNA, the CDR3 is TGTGCCAGCAGTTCAGGGGTTAGAGACGAGCAGTACGTC. This gives the protein CASSSGVRDEQYV. V usage is TRBV6-5 and J usage is TRBJ2-7, with a weak D call TRBD1 (6 bases). The CDR3 length is 13 residues. Germline values: CDR1 MNHEY, CDR2 SVGAGI. The V end was cut by 4 bases, the J end by 5 bases, with 12 bases between.

The chain links TRBV2 to TRBJ2-1; 9 bases agree with TRBD2. The CDR3 loop spans 15 amino acids. J was trimmed by 12 bases and V by 7 bases; bases with no gene match: 16. Germline V CDR1 and CDR2: SNHLY, FYNNEI. CDR3 region: CASKELAGISGGQFF. CDR3 DNA: TGTGCCAGCAAGGAGCTAGCGGGGATCTCGGGTGGGCAGTTCTTC.